One and the same sample provided the 9 T cell receptor beta chains below, sequenced in a study of beta chain features in type 1 diabetes. cDNA synthesis used the whole RNA isolate, giving expressed TCRB sequences. Method: immunoSEQ multiplex PCR; TCRdb's copy keeps in-frame clones and lacks some. The table includes roughly 450,000 clones, approximately 10% detected once. The specimen sequenced was naive CD4+ T cells from blood. The receptors derive from a woman aged 18-29 years in good health.

This clone was seen a few times. The chain links TRBV29-1 to TRBJ2-5; no clear D gene. Trimming removed 8 bases at V and 2 bases at J, with 12 bases between. Germline values: CDR1 SQVTM, CDR2 ANQGSEA. This CDR3 region has 12 residues. CDR3: CSSKQLQETQYF. The CDR3 nucleotides are TGCAGCTCTAAACAGTTACAAGAGACCCAGTACTTC.

This clone was seen a handful of times. The V gene is TRBV4-3, the J gene TRBJ2-5, with D possibly being TRBD1 (6 bases). Looked up from germline, CDR1 is LGHNA and CDR2 is YSLEER. This CDR3 region has 15 residues. Trimming took 4 bases from V and 5 from J, leaving 17 bases between them. The CDR3 region has the DNA TGCGCCAGCAGCCCCTGGATGGGGGCCGGGGAGACCCAGTACTTC. Translated, it gives CASSPWMGAGETQYF.

J is TRBJ2-2 and V is TRBV9, with D possibly matching TRBD1 (6 bases). V lost 3 bases, J lost 3 bases, and 9 bases lay in between. The CDR3 runs 14 residues. CDR1 and CDR2 (germline): SGDLS, YYNGEE. CDR3 DNA: TGTGCCAGCAGCGGCCGGACAGACACCGGGGAGCTGTTTTTT. Translating it yields CASSGRTDTGELFF.

The chain couples TRBV7-9 to TRBJ2-1; perhaps D is TRBD1 or TRBD2 (5 bases each). The CDR3 sequence is 18 residues long. The V end was cut by 4 bases, the J end by 0 bases, with 19 bases between. Germline V CDR1 and CDR2: SEHNR, FQNEAQ (reference sequence). The CDR3 reads CASSSIRGSEDSYNEQFF. CDR3 nucleotides: TGTGCCAGCAGCTCGATAAGGGGTAGCGAGGACTCCTACAATGAGCAGTTCTTC.

The chain is built from TRBV7-9 and TRBJ2-5, with unresolved D. V lost 5 bases, J lost 1 base, and 17 bases lay in between. The CDR3 runs 16 residues. The germline V gene has CDR1 SEHNR and CDR2 FQNEAQ (reference sequence). As DNA, the CDR3 is TGTGCCAGCAGCATCCCTGGACCCGGTTTCCAAGAGACCCAGTACTTC. This translates into CASSIPGPGFQETQYF.

This clone has only a few counts. The gene calls are TRBV6-6 and TRBJ2-1; 13 bases fit TRBD2. The junction had 7 bases not matched to a gene; V was cut back by 5 bases and J by 9 bases. Germline CDR1 is MNHNY and CDR2 is SVGAGI (reference sequence). The CDR3 has 15 amino acids. The CDR3 protein is CASSETSGGLGEQFF. CDR3 bases: TGTGCCAGCAGTGAGACTAGCGGGGGGCTCGGTGAGCAGTTCTTC.

In its sample, this clone was seen a few times. V is TRBV7-6 and J is TRBJ2-5; weak D call: TRBD1 (6 bases). Germline V gives CDR1 SGHVS, CDR2 FNYEAQ. The CDR3 has 13 amino acids. Trimming removed 2 bases from V and 5 bases from J, with 9 bases in between. CDR3 amino acids: CASSLRTVETQYF. The DNA of the CDR3 is TGTGCCAGCAGCTTAAGGACAGTGGAGACCCAGTACTTC.

The chain combines TRBV29-1 with TRBJ1-2; D remains unclear. From germline, CDR1 is SQVTM and CDR2 ANQGSEA. CDR3 length equals 9 residues. Trimming removed 5 bases from V and 6 bases from J, with 4 bases in between. The CDR3: CSVSDGYTF. The DNA for the CDR3 is TGCAGCGTTTCGGATGGCTACACCTTC.

V usage is TRBV19 and J usage is TRBJ2-5, with D perhaps TRBD2 (5 bases). The germline gives CDR1 LNHDA, CDR2 SQIVND (reference sequence). V was pared by 6 bases and J by 4 bases, with 15 bases between. The CDR3 has 14 amino acids. The CDR3 DNA sequence: TGTGCCAGTAGCCCGACCAACAGCGGAGAGACCCAGTACTTC. Its protein product is CASSPTNSGETQYF.